This TCR beta chain was recorded in a study of cytomegalovirus exposure and HLA in healthy donors. Whole-study findings and limits: Most TCR sequences showed up rarely, but some public TCRs showed up in many donors.

In the PCR, 60 Vbeta and 13 Jbeta primers were used. Some clones are missing from TCRdb's copy, which holds only in-frame ones; the method was immunoSEQ multiplex PCR. The profile covers 150,000 to 180,000 clones, with 80% appearing a single time and over 5% taken by the ten largest. This clone was observed a few times. Antigen: not known. Trimming removed 8 bases at V and 3 bases at J, with 13 bases between. CDR3 length: 12 amino acids. CDR1 SQVTM and CDR2 ANQGSEA come from the germline V gene. The rearrangement joins TRBV29-1 to TRBJ2-5, with D possibly matching TRBD2 (7 bases). Sequencing input: PBMCs. This receptor was identified in a woman aged 40-49 years in good health and CMV-seropositive. The CDR3, as DNA: TGCAGCTCCGAAGGGGGGGAAGAGACCCAGTACTTC. Its protein is CSSEGGEETQYF.